The rows below give T cell receptor beta chains drawn from one sample of a study of blood T cell repertoires in COVID-19. The data were produced by immunoSEQ multiplex PCR, yet TCRdb's version contains in-frame clones alone and is incomplete. Among approximately 230,000 clones listed, about 90% were seen once. Sequences were obtained from peripheral blood. The receptors here all came from a man older than 75 with acute or convalescent COVID-19. Both conserved end residues are part of each CDR3. D genes are given only for firm matches. A clone size is listed for some rows: how often the clone was seen (once, few, many), or a class if it is expanded.

D gene	J gene	V gene	clone size	CDR3 DNA	CDR3 protein
TRBD1	TRBJ1-2	TRBV19	.	TGTGCCAGTAGTATCCCCAGGGGGGGCTACACCTTC	CASSIPRGGYTF
TRBD2	TRBJ2-3	TRBV6-5	.	TGTGCCAGCAGACCTAGCGGGAGAGGTGCAGATACGCAGTATTTT	CASRPSGRGADTQYF
.	TRBJ1-3	TRBV4-2	.	TGTGCCAGCAGCCAGCCTCTACAGGGCCTCTCTGGAAACACCATATATTTT	CASSQPLQGLSGNTIYF
.	TRBJ2-7	TRBV7-2	.	TGTGCCAGCAGTGCGGGGTGGACCGGCACCTACGAGCAGTACTTC	CASSAGWTGTYEQYF
TRBD1	TRBJ1-5	TRBV19	.	TGTGCCAGTACCCCGGGACAGGGTGGTCAGCCCCAGCATTTT	CASTPGQGGQPQHF
.	TRBJ1-6	TRBV19	.	TGTGCCAGTACCACCTCGGGAAGAGGGTCACCCCTCCACTTT	CASTTSGRGSPLHF
TRBD2	TRBJ2-1	TRBV7-8	.	TGTGCCAGCAGCCGAGAGAGCGGGGGCTACAATGAGCAGTTCTTC	CASSRESGGYNEQFF
TRBD1	TRBJ2-6	TRBV3-1/TRBV3-2	once	TGTGCCAGCAGCCCGCTCTGGGACAGGGGGCTTGGGGCCAACGTCCTGACTTTC	CASSPLWDRGLGANVLTF
TRBD1	TRBJ2-3	TRBV11-3	.	TGTGCCAGCAGCCCGGGACAGGGTTCAGATACGCAGTATTTT	CASSPGQGSDTQYF
.	TRBJ1-3	TRBV4-1	.	TGCGCCAGCAGCCAAGGTTCGGGGGTAGACACCATATATTTT	CASSQGSGVDTIYF
.	TRBJ2-3	TRBV7-2	.	TGTGCCAGCAGCCCCATAGGGGCCCCCACAGATACGCAGTATTTT	CASSPIGAPTDTQYF
TRBD2	TRBJ2-7	TRBV4-2	.	TGTGCCAGCAGCCAATGGACTAGCGGGAGCTACGAGCAGTACTTC	CASSQWTSGSYEQYF
TRBD1	TRBJ2-7	TRBV6-5	.	TGTGCCAGCAGCACAGGGGGCTCCTACGAGCAGTACTTC	CASSTGGSYEQYF
TRBD1	TRBJ1-6	TRBV19	.	TGTGCCAGTAGTCCAGGACAGGGGGCCTATTCACCCCTCCACTTT	CASSPGQGAYSPLHF
TRBD2	TRBJ2-3	TRBV3-1/TRBV3-2	.	TGTGCCAGCAGCCAACCCGGGACTAGCGGGGGCCCTAGCACAGATACGCAGTATTTT	CASSQPGTSGGPSTDTQYF
.	TRBJ1-3	TRBV9	once	TGTGCCAGCAGCGTAGCTTGGGACACCGGAAACACCATATATTTT	CASSVAWDTGNTIYF
TRBD1	TRBJ1-1	TRBV3-1/TRBV3-2	.	TGTGCCAGCAGGCAGGGGGCTGGCTTCGTGGCTTTCTTT	CASRQGAGFVAFF
TRBD1	TRBJ2-7	TRBV12-3/TRBV12-4	.	TGTGCCAGCAGTACAGGGGGCCGGTACGAGCAGTACTTC	CASSTGGRYEQYF
TRBD2	TRBJ2-1	TRBV5-1	.	TGCGCCAGCAGCGGAACCGGGACTAGCGTCAATGAGCAGTTCTTC	CASSGTGTSVNEQFF
.	TRBJ1-5	TRBV6-5	.	TGTGCCAGCAGCCAGGGGCCCAATCAGCCCCAGCATTTT	CASSQGPNQPQHF
.	TRBJ1-1	TRBV11-2	.	TGTGCCAGCAGCCCCTGGAAGGGCCCCCAGGGTACAGAAGCTTTCTTT	CASSPWKGPQGTEAFF
.	TRBJ1-5	TRBV6-1	.	TGTGCCAGCAGTGAAAGCATTGGACAGAATCAGCCCCAGCATTTT	CASSESIGQNQPQHF
TRBD1	TRBJ1-2	TRBV29-1	once	TGCAGCGTTGAATCAGGGGGCGGGTATGGCTACACCTTC	CSVESGGGYGYTF
TRBD1	TRBJ2-1	TRBV4-1	.	TGCGCCAGCAGCCCAGCCGGGACAGGGTTATCCGATGAGCAGTTCTTC	CASSPAGTGLSDEQFF
TRBD2	TRBJ2-3	TRBV9	.	TGTGCCAGCAGCGCAGTCAGCGGGGGACACACAGATACGCAGTATTTT	CASSAVSGGHTDTQYF
.	TRBJ1-1	TRBV6-2/TRBV6-3	few	TGTGCCAGCAGTTACGGCGGGCTCCCTGAAGCTTTCTTT	CASSYGGLPEAFF
.	TRBJ1-4	TRBV9	.	TGTGCCAGCAGCGTAGGGGCTCTCTCCAAAGAAAAACTGTTTTTT	CASSVGALSKEKLFF
TRBD2	TRBJ2-3	TRBV29-1	.	TGCAGCGTTTCTAGCGGGAGGTGGACAGATACGCAGTATTTT	CSVSSGRWTDTQYF
.	TRBJ2-7	TRBV28	.	TGTGCCAGCAGTTTGTCGGCAGGGACCTACGAGCAGTACTTC	CASSLSAGTYEQYF
.	TRBJ2-1	TRBV7-2	.	TGTGCCAGCAGCTTAAACGGGAGAGGTGTATACAATGAGCAGTTCTTC	CASSLNGRGVYNEQFF
.	TRBJ2-5	TRBV7-9	.	TGTGCCAGCAGCTTAGGATATGGAGGAGCGCCAGAGACCCAGTACTTC	CASSLGYGGAPETQYF
.	TRBJ2-2	TRBV19	.	TGTGCCAGTAGTATTGGGGGGACCACGAACACCGGGGAGCTGTTTTTT	CASSIGGTTNTGELFF
.	TRBJ1-5	TRBV19	.	TGTGCCAGTAGCCCTGACAGGACGGGGGGGCCCCAGCATTTT	CASSPDRTGGPQHF
TRBD1	TRBJ1-6	TRBV5-1	.	TGCGCCAGCAGCTTCGGACAGGGGGTATCTTCACCCCTCCACTTT	CASSFGQGVSSPLHF
TRBD2	TRBJ2-1	TRBV7-2	.	TGTGCCAGCTTTCTTGTCTCGGGGGGATACAATGAGCAGTTCTTC	CASFLVSGGYNEQFF
.	TRBJ2-1	TRBV7-2	.	TGTGCCAGCAGCCAGAGAATCCGGAGTCATGAGCAGTTCTTC	CASSQRIRSHEQFF
TRBD2	TRBJ2-3	TRBV7-9	.	TGTGCCAGCAGCCCGAGGGGGCGGGAGGGAGGAGATACGCAGTATTTT	CASSPRGREGGDTQYF
.	TRBJ1-1	TRBV7-3	.	TGTGCCAGCAGCTCGCAGGGAAGGAACACTGAAGCTTTCTTT	CASSSQGRNTEAFF
.	TRBJ1-3	TRBV29-1	.	TGCAGCGTTGAAGGAGGGGGTGGAAACACCATATATTTT	CSVEGGGGNTIYF
.	TRBJ1-1	TRBV20-1	.	TGCAGTGCCACTACAAACACTGAAGCTTTCTTT	CSATTNTEAFF
.	TRBJ2-3	TRBV7-3	.	TGTGCCAGCAGCGATAGCGGAACTAGCACAGATACGCAGTATTTT	CASSDSGTSTDTQYF
.	TRBJ1-3	TRBV5-1	few	TGCGCCAGCAGCTTGTTTTTGGTGAGCTCTGGAAACACCATATATTTT	CASSLFLVSSGNTIYF
TRBD2	TRBJ2-1	TRBV4-2	.	TGTGCCAGCAGCCCCGGGACTAGCGGGAGGATCGTGAATGAGCAGTTCTTC	CASSPGTSGRIVNEQFF
TRBD1	TRBJ1-2	TRBV15	.	TGTGCCACCAGCAGAGTTAGGAGGACAGGGGACGGCTATGGCTACACCTTC	CATSRVRRTGDGYGYTF
.	TRBJ1-2	TRBV28	.	TGTGCCAGCAGTGCCCCTCAGGTTAGATATGGCTACACCTTC	CASSAPQVRYGYTF
.	TRBJ1-6	TRBV6-6	.	TGTGCCAGCAGTCCAATCCGGGGGGCCTTATGGAATTCACCCCTCCACTTT	CASSPIRGALWNSPLHF
.	TRBJ2-2	TRBV6-2/TRBV6-3	.	TGTGCCAGCAGTCCGTCCGTCAGGGCCACCGGGGAGCTGTTTTTT	CASSPSVRATGELFF
.	TRBJ1-6	TRBV5-1	.	TGCGCCAGCAGCTTGGGGGCGGGGGGTAATTCACCCCTCCACTTT	CASSLGAGGNSPLHF
.	TRBJ1-6	TRBV6-5	.	TGTGCCAGCAGTCATAACAGACAGCTTTCTTCACCCCTCCACTTT	CASSHNRQLSSPLHF
TRBD2	TRBJ2-1	TRBV7-3	.	TGTGCCAGCAGCACTAGCGGGGGGGCCAATGAGCAGTTCTTC	CASSTSGGANEQFF
TRBD2	TRBJ2-7	TRBV13	.	TGTGCCAGCAGCTTAGAGGGACTAGAGAGCGAGCAGTACTTC	CASSLEGLESEQYF
.	TRBJ1-5	TRBV5-8	few	TGTGCCAGCAGTCTCAGGGTCGGCAATCAGCCCCAGCATTTT	CASSLRVGNQPQHF
TRBD1	TRBJ1-4	TRBV13	once	TGTGCCAGCAGACCCAGCCGGGACAGGGGGGCAACTAATGAAAAACTGTTTTTT	CASRPSRDRGATNEKLFF
.	TRBJ1-1	TRBV6-2/TRBV6-3	.	TGTGCCAGCAGTCCATTTAACAGGGACACTGAAGCTTTCTTT	CASSPFNRDTEAFF
.	TRBJ1-1	TRBV7-2	.	TGTGCCAGCAGCTATGGGGCCGCGACCCCTCTAGCTTTCTTT	CASSYGAATPLAFF
.	TRBJ1-2	TRBV27	once	TGTGCCAGCAGTTTTACGGGAGATGGTGGCTACACCTTC	CASSFTGDGGYTF
TRBD2	TRBJ2-2	TRBV7-2	.	TGTGCCAGCAGCTTAGTGTTTGGGGGGGGCACCGGGGAGCTGTTTTTT	CASSLVFGGGTGELFF